These 4 T cell receptor beta chains were sequenced from one sample in a study of CD8+ T cells in alopecia areata. Reverse transcription of extracted RNA yielded cDNA, which provided the sequencing template. Assay used: immunoSEQ multiplex PCR; TCRdb lists only in-frame clones, some missing. The data contain 150,000 or so clones, about 60% of them singletons. What was sequenced was CD4+ T cells sorted from blood. These receptors originate from a human donor in good health.

A few counts support this clone. This rearrangement joins TRBV5-5 to TRBJ1-5; 9 nucleotides match TRBD1. The germline gives CDR1 SGHKS, CDR2 YYEKEE (reference sequence). This CDR3 has 15 residues. The J segment lost 4 bases and the V segment lost 4 bases, leaving 6 bases of the junction unmatched. CDR3 in DNA: TGTGCCAGCAGCATACAGGGGGCAGGAAATCAGCCCCAGCATTTT. Translating it yields CASSIQGAGNQPQHF.

The chain joins TRBV6-1 to TRBJ1-2; TRBD1 matches at 7 bases. This CDR3 spans 14 amino acids. In germline, CDR1 is MNHNS, CDR2 SASEGT. The V segment lost 3 bases and the J segment 4 bases; nucleotides outside the gene matches: 5. Written as DNA, the CDR3 is TGTGCCAGCAGTGAGGACAACAGGGGCTATGGCTACACCTTC. It specifies CASSEDNRGYGYTF.

This chain links TRBV5-1 with TRBJ2-5; a possible D gene is TRBD2 (5 bases). Germline V gene data show CDR1 as SGHRS and CDR2 as YFSETQ. The CDR3 runs to 13 residues. V lost 0 bases to trimming and J lost 5 bases, with 8 bases between them. The chain's CDR3 is CASSLAWRETQYF. DNA of the CDR3: TGCGCCAGCAGCTTGGCTTGGAGGGAGACCCAGTACTTC.

This clone was seen a handful of times. The CDR3, as DNA: TGCGCCAGCAGCTCGCCGACAGTACCCACAGATACGCAGTATTTT. Protein product: CASSSPTVPTDTQYF. J is TRBJ2-3 and V is TRBV5-1; TRBD1 is a possible D gene (5 bases). CDR1 is SGHRS and CDR2 is YFSETQ in the germline V gene. Between the trimmed V and J ends, which lost 3 bases and 2 bases, there was a span of 13 bases. The CDR3 loop spans 15 amino acids.